This TCR beta chain came from a study of CD8+ T cells in alopecia areata. Study-level information: After 6 to 18 months of tofacitinib, follow-up continued 6 months off drug. Severity of treated patients was scored by affected scalp percentage.

As the sequencing template, cDNA was produced by extracting RNA and reverse transcribing it. The assay was immunoSEQ multiplex PCR, and TCRdb's table has in-frame clones only and misses some. The sample consists of under 130,000 clones, about nine tenths of them appearing once. Specified treatment: oral pan-JAK inhibitor, 5-10 mg twice daily. The ends lost 5 bases at V and 6 bases at J; junction bases unmatched: 5. Germline values: CDR1 MNHEY, CDR2 SMNVEV (reference sequence). This CDR3 comprises 14 residues. V is TRBV27 and J is TRBJ1-2; 11 nucleotides agree with TRBD1. The TCR originated in a human donor with alopecia areata. The specimen comprised CD8+ T cells sorted from blood, sampled at approximately week 30, from a patient treated with tofacitinib. The CDR3 DNA reads TGTGCCAGCAGTAAACCGGGACAGGGGGATGGCTACACCTTC. Translating gives CASSKPGQGDGYTF.